The next 6 T cell receptor beta chains were all read from a single sample in a study of circulating tumor DNA in untreated peripheral T-cell lymphoma. Repertoires were generated with immunoSEQ multiplex PCR, while TCRdb's copy carries only in-frame clones and drops some. The sample's table shows 90 or so clones. The sequenced sample consisted of cell-free DNA from blood serum. The receptor source for this set is a human donor with peripheral T-cell lymphoma.

The chain has TRBV9 and TRBJ2-5, with 9 bases that match TRBD1. The assigned J gene may be wrong: the sequence end matches TRBJ2-7 better. This CDR3 spans 16 amino acids. Germline V gives CDR1 SGDLS, CDR2 YYNGEE. The CDR3 DNA follows: TGTGCCAGCAGCGTAGACCCCACAGGGGGCAAGGACGAGCAGTACTTC. This gives the protein CASSVDPTGGKDEQYF.

The J gene is TRBJ2-7, the V gene TRBV6-1; D is undetermined. This CDR3 is built from 12 residues. The germline CDR1 and CDR2 sequences are MNHNS and SASEGT. The ends were cut back, 2 bases at V and 5 bases at J, with 7 bases in the middle. CDR3: CASSELTNEQYF. The CDR3 region has the DNA TGTGCCAGCAGTGAACTCACCAACGAGCAGTACTTC.

The chain has TRBV7-8 and TRBJ2-7; a weak D match, TRBD1 (5 bases). This CDR3 spans 14 amino acids. Germline assignment: CDR1 SGHVS and CDR2 FQNEAQ. V lost 2 bases, J lost 2 bases, and 10 bases lay in between. For the CDR3, the DNA is TGTGCCAGCAGCTTACTACAGGCCCCCTACGAGCAGTACTTC. Translating it yields CASSLLQAPYEQYF.

The CDR3 DNA reads TGTGCCAGCAGTCGGGATACTAATGAGCAGTTCTTC. Protein: CASSRDTNEQFF. The chain carries TRBV13 and TRBJ2-1, with a possible D match to TRBD2 (5 bases). The V and J ends lost 6 bases and 7 bases respectively, with 10 bases between them. Germline V CDR1 and CDR2: PRHDT, FYEKMQ (reference sequence). The CDR3 is 12 residues long.

V usage is TRBV27 and J usage is TRBJ2-2; D is ambiguous. Germline V gene sequence: CDR1 MNHEY, CDR2 SMNVEV (reference sequence). V dropped 7 bases and J dropped 3 bases, with 3 bases sitting between them. The CDR3 loop spans 11 amino acids. The CDR3 here is CASTDTGELFF. In DNA form, the CDR3 reads TGTGCCAGCACCGACACCGGGGAGCTGTTTTTT.

The V and J genes are TRBV5-1 and TRBJ2-2, with 8 bases that match TRBD1. The germline CDR1 and CDR2 sequences are SGHRS and YFSETQ. The CDR3 covers 15 residues. After removal of 1 base from V and 5 bases from J, the junction contained 4 bases not matched to a gene. The CDR3 DNA reads as TGCGCCAGCAGCTTGCCAGGGGGCGATACCGGGGAGCTGTTTTTT. Its translation: CASSLPGGDTGELFF.